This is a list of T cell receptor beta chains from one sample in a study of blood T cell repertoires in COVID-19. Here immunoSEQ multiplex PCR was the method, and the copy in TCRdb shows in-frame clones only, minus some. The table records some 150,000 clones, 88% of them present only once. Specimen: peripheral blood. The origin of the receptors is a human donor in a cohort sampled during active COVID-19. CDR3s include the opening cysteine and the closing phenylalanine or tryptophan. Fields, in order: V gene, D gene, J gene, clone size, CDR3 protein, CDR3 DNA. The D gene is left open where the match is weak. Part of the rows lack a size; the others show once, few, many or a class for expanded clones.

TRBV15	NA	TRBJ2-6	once	CATIRSGANVLTF	TGTGCCACCATCCGTTCCGGGGCCAACGTCCTGACTTTC
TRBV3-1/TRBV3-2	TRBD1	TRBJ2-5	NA	CASSHLAGTGQETQYF	TGTGCCAGCAGCCACCTGGCGGGGACAGGGCAAGAGACCCAGTACTTC
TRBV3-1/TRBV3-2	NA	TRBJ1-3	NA	CASRQRGRDNSGNTIYF	TGTGCCAGCAGGCAAAGGGGCCGGGACAACTCTGGAAACACCATATATTTT
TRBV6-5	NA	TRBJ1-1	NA	CASNSQGWTAFF	TGTGCCAGCAATTCCCAGGGCTGGACAGCTTTCTTT
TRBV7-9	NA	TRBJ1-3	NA	CASSRDFSSQSGNTIYF	TGTGCCAGCAGCCGAGACTTCTCTTCCCAGTCGGGAAACACCATATATTTT
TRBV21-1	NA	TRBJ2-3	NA	CASSNISSGKSSTDTQYF	TGTGCCAGCAGCAACATTAGTAGCGGGAAATCTAGCACAGATACGCAGTATTTT
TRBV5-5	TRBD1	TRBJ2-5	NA	CASSGSGGRETQYF	TGTGCCAGCAGCGGTTCAGGGGGCAGGGAGACCCAGTACTTC
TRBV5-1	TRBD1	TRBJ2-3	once	CASSYPTGTDRDTQYF	TGCGCCAGCAGCTACCCCACCGGGACAGACCGAGATACGCAGTATTTT
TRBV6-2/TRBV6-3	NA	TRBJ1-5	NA	CASSLDFLVGNQPQHF	TGTGCCAGCAGTCTCGATTTTTTAGTCGGCAATCAGCCCCAGCATTTT
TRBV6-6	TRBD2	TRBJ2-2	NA	CASSPLPGTRGTGELFF	TGTGCCAGCAGTCCCCTCCCCGGGACTAGAGGGACCGGGGAGCTGTTTTTT
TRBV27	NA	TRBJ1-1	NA	CASSLSSGLNTEAFF	TGTGCCAGCAGTTTATCCAGCGGGCTGAACACTGAAGCTTTCTTT
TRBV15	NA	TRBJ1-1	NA	CATSRDLARAGTEAFF	TGTGCCACCAGCAGAGATCTCGCCCGTGCGGGCACTGAAGCTTTCTTT
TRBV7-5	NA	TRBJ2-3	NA	CARSFDRTTDTQYF	TGTGCCAGAAGCTTCGACAGAACCACAGATACGCAGTATTTT
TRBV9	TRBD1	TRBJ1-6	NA	CASSADRGRNSPLHF	TGTGCCAGCAGCGCGGACAGGGGGCGAAATTCACCCCTCCACTTT
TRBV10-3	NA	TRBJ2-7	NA	CAISDSLAASYEQYF	TGTGCCATCAGTGATTCGTTAGCTGCGTCCTACGAGCAGTACTTC
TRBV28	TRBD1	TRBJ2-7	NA	CASTGAETGVYEQYF	TGTGCCAGCACGGGAGCCGAGACAGGGGTATACGAGCAGTACTTC
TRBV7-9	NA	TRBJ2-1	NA	CASSLVSEGQFF	TGTGCCAGCAGCTTAGTGTCGGAGGGGCAGTTCTTC
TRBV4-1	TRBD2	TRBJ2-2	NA	CASSQEGREGTGELFF	TGCGCCAGCAGCCAAGAAGGCAGGGAGGGGACCGGGGAGCTGTTTTTT
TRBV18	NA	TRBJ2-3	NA	CASSPSQRADTQYF	TGTGCCAGCTCACCAAGCCAGCGCGCAGATACGCAGTATTTT
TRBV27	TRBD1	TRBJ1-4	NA	CASSWTGENEKLFF	TGTGCCAGCAGTTGGACAGGGGAAAATGAAAAACTGTTTTTT
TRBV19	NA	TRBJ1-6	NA	CASEGQRNSPLHF	TGTGCCAGCGAGGGACAACGTAATTCACCCCTCCACTTT
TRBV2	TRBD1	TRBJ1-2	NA	CASSGDSAPSGGYTF	TGTGCCAGCAGTGGGGACAGCGCACCCTCAGGAGGCTACACCTTC
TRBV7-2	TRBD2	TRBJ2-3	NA	CASSGTVAGGLTDTQYF	TGTGCCAGCAGCGGGACGGTGGCGGGGGGGCTCACAGATACGCAGTATTTT
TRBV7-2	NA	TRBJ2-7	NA	CASSSDSATYEQYF	TGTGCCAGCAGCTCGGACAGTGCCACCTACGAGCAGTACTTC
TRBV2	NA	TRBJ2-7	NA	CASSPRQQPYEQYF	TGTGCCAGCAGTCCCCGACAGCAACCCTACGAGCAGTACTTC